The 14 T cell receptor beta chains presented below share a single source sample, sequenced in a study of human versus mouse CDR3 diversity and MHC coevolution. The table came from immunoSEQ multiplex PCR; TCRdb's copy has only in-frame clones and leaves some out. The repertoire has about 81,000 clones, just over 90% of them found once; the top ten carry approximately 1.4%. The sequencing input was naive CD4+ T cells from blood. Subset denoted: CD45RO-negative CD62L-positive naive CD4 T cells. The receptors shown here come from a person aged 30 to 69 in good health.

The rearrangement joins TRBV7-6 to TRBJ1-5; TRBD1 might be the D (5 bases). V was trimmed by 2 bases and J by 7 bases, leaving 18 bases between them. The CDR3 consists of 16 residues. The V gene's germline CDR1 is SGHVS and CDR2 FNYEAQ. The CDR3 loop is CASSLMVGGAGQPQHF. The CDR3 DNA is TGTGCCAGCAGCTTAATGGTAGGAGGGGCAGGGCAGCCCCAGCATTTT.

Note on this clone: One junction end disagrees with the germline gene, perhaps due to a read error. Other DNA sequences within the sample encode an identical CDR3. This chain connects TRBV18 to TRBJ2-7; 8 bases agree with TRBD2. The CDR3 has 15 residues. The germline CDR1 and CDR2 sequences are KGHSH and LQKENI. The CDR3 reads CASSPPGTRSYEQYF. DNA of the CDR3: TGTGCCAGCTCGCCACCAGGGACTAGATCCTACGAGCAGTACTTC.

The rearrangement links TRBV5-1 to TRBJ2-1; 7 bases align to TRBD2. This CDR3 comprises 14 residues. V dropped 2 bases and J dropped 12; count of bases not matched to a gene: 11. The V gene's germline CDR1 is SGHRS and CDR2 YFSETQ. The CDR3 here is CASSFPQAGVGQFF. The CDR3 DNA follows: TGCGCCAGCAGCTTCCCTCAGGCGGGAGTGGGGCAGTTCTTC.

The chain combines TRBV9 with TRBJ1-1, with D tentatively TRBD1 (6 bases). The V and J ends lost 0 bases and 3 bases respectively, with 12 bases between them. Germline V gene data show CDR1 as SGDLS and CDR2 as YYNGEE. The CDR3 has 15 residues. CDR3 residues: CASSVVAGAYTEAFF. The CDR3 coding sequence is TGTGCCAGCAGCGTAGTGGCGGGGGCCTACACTGAAGCTTTCTTT.

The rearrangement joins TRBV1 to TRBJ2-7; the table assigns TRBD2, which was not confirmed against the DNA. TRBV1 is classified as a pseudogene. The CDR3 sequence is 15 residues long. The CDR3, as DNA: TGCACCAGCATCCCTTACCGGACTAGCAGCCACGAGCAGTACTTC. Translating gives CTSIPYRTSSHEQYF.

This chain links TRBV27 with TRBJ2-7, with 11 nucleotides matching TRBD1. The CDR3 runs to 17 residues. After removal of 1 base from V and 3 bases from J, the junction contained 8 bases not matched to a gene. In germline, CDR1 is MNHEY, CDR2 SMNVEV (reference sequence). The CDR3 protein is CASSLFSPGQGDYEQYF. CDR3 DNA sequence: TGTGCCAGCAGTTTATTTAGCCCGGGACAGGGGGACTACGAGCAGTACTTC.

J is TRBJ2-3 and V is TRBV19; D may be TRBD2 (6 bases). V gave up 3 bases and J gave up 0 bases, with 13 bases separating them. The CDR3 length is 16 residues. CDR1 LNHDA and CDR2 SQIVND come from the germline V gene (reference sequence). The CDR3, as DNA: TGTGCCAGTAGTATCCGGCGGACTACTAGCACAGATACGCAGTATTTT. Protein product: CASSIRRTTSTDTQYF. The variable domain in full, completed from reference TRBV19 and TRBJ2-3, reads DGGITQSPKYLFRKEGQNVTLSCEQNLNHDAMYWYRQDPGQGLRLIYYSQIVNDFQKGDIAEGYSVSREKKESFPLTVTSAQKNPTAFYLCASSIRRTTSTDTQYFGPGTRLTVL.

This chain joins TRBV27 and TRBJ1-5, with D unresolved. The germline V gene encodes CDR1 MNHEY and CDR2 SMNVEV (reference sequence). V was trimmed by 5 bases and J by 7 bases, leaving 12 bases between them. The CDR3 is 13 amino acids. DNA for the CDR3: TGTGCCAGCAGTGCCGGTCCCTGGCAGCCCCAGCATTTT. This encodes CASSAGPWQPQHF.

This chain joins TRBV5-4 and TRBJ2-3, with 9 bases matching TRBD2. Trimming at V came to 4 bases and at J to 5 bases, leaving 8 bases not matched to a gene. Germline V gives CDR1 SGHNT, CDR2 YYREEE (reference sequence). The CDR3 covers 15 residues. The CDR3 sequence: CASSLGGLAGDTQYF. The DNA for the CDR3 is TGTGCCAGCAGCCTCGGGGGACTAGCTGGAGATACGCAGTATTTT.

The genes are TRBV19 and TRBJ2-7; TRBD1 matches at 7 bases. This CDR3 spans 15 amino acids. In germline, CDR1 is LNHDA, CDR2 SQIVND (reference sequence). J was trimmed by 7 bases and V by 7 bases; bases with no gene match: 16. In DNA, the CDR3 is TGTGCCAGTACCAATTCTGGGACAGTACGGGTTGAGCAGTACTTC. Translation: CASTNSGTVRVEQYF.

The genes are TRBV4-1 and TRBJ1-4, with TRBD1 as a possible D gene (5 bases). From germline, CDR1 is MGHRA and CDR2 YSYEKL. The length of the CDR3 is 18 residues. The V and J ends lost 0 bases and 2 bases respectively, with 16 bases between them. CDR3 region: CASSQDRRRGRTNEKLFF. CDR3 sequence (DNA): TGCGCCAGCAGCCAAGATCGGAGGAGGGGCAGGACTAATGAAAAACTGTTTTTT.

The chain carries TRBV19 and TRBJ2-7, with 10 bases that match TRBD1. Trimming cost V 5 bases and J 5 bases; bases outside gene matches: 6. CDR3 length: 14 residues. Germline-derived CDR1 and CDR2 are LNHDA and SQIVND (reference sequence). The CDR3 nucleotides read TGTGCCAGTAGTGGGGACAGGGGTTTCGACGAGCAGTACTTC. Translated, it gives CASSGDRGFDEQYF.

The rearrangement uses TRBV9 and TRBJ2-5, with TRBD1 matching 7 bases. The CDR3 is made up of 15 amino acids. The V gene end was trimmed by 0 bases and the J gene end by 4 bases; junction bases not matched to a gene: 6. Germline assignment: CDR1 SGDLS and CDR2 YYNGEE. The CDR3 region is CASSVAGGRIETQYF. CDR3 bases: TGTGCCAGCAGCGTAGCAGGGGGAAGGATAGAGACCCAGTACTTC.

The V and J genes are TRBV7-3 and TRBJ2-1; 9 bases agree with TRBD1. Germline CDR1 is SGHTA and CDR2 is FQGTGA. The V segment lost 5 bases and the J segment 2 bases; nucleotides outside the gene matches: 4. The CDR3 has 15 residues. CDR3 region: CASSSRDRAYNEQFF. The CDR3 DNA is TGTGCCAGCAGCAGCCGGGACAGGGCCTACAATGAGCAGTTCTTC.